Listed below are T cell receptor beta chains from one sample, sequenced in a study of regulatory T cells in long-lasting Graves disease. MiXCR, run by TCRdb on the multiplex PCR reads, gives a single entry per CDR3 protein. The sample holds some 250,000 distinct CDR3 sequences; 18% are singletons and the top ten take around 13%. Separately, the same data were catalogued under a study of T cells in Graves' hyperthyroidism and ophthalmopathy.

Here the sequenced sample was peripheral blood mononuclear cells (PBMCs), taken at new diagnosis, from a patient treated with antithyroid drugs. These receptors were collected from a woman aged 30 to 39 with Graves disease. Each CDR3 is given with its conserved first and last residue. Each record gives: V gene, D gene, clone size, J gene, CDR3 protein, CDR3 DNA. The D gene is left open where the match is weak. The size of a clone is reported for some rows only, either as once, few or many, or as a class for expanded clones.

TRBV4-1,NA,many,TRBJ2-7,CASSPLGHKLYEQYF,TGCGCCAGCAGCCCCCTGGGACATAAACTGTACGAGCAGTACTTC
TRBV9,TRBD1,many,TRBJ1-6,CASSVGGLGGLNSPLHF,TGTGCCAGCAGCGTAGGTGGGTTAGGGGGCCTTAATTCACCCCTCCACTTT
TRBV4-1,NA,NA,TRBJ2-7,CAGSQVRNRPYEQYF,TGCGCCGGCAGCCAAGTAAGAAACAGACCCTACGAGCAGTACTTC
TRBV11-2,NA,many,TRBJ1-1,CASSLLKGLNTEAFF,TGTGCCAGCAGCTTATTGAAAGGGCTGAACACTGAAGCTTTCTTT
TRBV11-2,NA,many,TRBJ1-2,CASSLGHDGYTF,TGTGCCAGCAGCTTAGGACATGACGGCTACACCTTC
TRBV20-1,TRBD2,NA,TRBJ2-1,CSARLRASGGGVEQFF,TGCAGTGCTAGGCTCCGAGCTAGCGGGGGGGGAGTTGAGCAGTTCTTC
TRBV4-1,NA,NA,TRBJ1-5,CASSQGRGARNQPQHF,TGCGCCAGCAGCCAAGGCCGGGGGGCTCGCAATCAGCCCCAGCATTTT
TRBV20-1,TRBD2,NA,TRBJ2-3,CSARWASGGVILDTQYF,TGCAGTGCTAGATGGGCTAGCGGGGGGGTGATATTAGATACGCAGTATTTT
TRBV11-2,NA,few,TRBJ2-2,CASSLLWRGDTGELFF,TGTGCCAGCAGCCTCCTCTGGCGGGGCGACACCGGGGAGCTGTTTTTT
TRBV19,NA,NA,TRBJ2-3,CASSISGGAGTDTQYF,TGTGCCAGTAGTATTTCTGGCGGAGCAGGCACAGATACGCAGTATTTT
TRBV4-1,TRBD1,NA,TRBJ2-3,CASSQTAQGQSTDTQYF,TGCGCCAGCAGCCAAACGGCCCAGGGACAGTCCACAGATACGCAGTATTTT
TRBV15,NA,many,TRBJ2-1,CATSRVRESYNEQFF,TGTGCCACCAGCAGAGTAAGGGAATCCTACAATGAGCAGTTCTTC
TRBV24-1,NA,many,TRBJ2-5,CATSGEGETQYF,TGTGCCACCAGTGGGGAAGGAGAGACCCAGTACTTC
TRBV19,NA,few,TRBJ1-5,CASSILGSGIITLNQPQHF,TGTGCCAGTAGTATATTGGGGTCGGGGATCATAACTTTGAATCAGCCCCAGCATTTT
TRBV18,NA,NA,TRBJ2-7,CASSPGTTTYEQYF,TGTGCCAGCTCACCAGGGACGACGACCTACGAGCAGTACTTC
TRBV11-2,NA,many,TRBJ2-2,CATPFGAANTGELFF,TGTGCCACTCCGTTCGGGGCGGCGAACACCGGGGAGCTGTTTTTT
TRBV9,NA,few,TRBJ1-2,CASSGTATSGYGYTF,TGTGCCAGCAGCGGGACAGCCACCTCTGGCTATGGCTACACCTTC
TRBV6-9,NA,many,TRBJ1-1,CASSYQGGKHTEAFF,TGTGCCAGCAGTTACCAGGGCGGGAAACACACTGAAGCTTTCTTT
TRBV19,NA,many,TRBJ1-1,CASSIGGTGNTEAFF,TGTGCCAGTAGTATAGGTGGGACGGGGAACACTGAAGCTTTCTTT
TRBV9,NA,NA,TRBJ2-4,CASSKTDNIQYF,TGTGCCAGCAGCAAGACAGATAACATTCAGTACTTC
TRBV7-2,TRBD2,many,TRBJ2-3,CASSITSGGSEYF,TGTGCCAGCAGCATCACTAGCGGGGGGAGTGAGTATTTT
TRBV5-1,NA,many,TRBJ1-1,CASSADSVNTEAFF,TGCGCCAGCAGCGCGGACAGCGTGAACACTGAAGCTTTCTTT
TRBV20-1,NA,many,TRBJ2-5,CSAMTRNYETQYF,TGCAGTGCTATGACTAGAAACTACGAGACCCAGTACTTC
TRBV2,TRBD2,NA,TRBJ2-1,CASSEPGTSGVRKQFF,TGTGCCAGCAGTGAACCCGGGACTAGCGGGGTCAGAAAGCAGTTCTTC
TRBV20-1,TRBD2,NA,TRBJ2-3,CSAFSGGSTDTQYF,TGCAGTGCTTTTAGCGGGGGGAGCACAGATACGCAGTATTTT
TRBV13,NA,many,TRBJ2-3,CASSALGHITDTQYF,TGTGCCAGCAGCGCCCTCGGACATATCACAGATACGCAGTATTTT
TRBV3-1,NA,once,TRBJ2-5,CASSQPVRYETQYF,TGTGCCAGCAGCCAACCCGTTAGGTACGAGACCCAGTACTTC
TRBV20-1,TRBD1,many,TRBJ1-2,CSAETGFYGYTF,TGCAGTGCCGAGACAGGGTTCTATGGCTACACCTTC
TRBV7-2,NA,NA,TRBJ2-7,CASIQGWAGERAYEQYF,TGTGCCAGCATCCAGGGATGGGCCGGGGAGCGGGCCTACGAGCAGTACTTC
TRBV2,NA,many,TRBJ2-3,CASSFLLTDTQYF,TGTGCCAGCAGCTTTCTACTGACGGATACGCAGTATTTT
TRBV18,TRBD1,many,TRBJ2-5,CASSRPGTEEETQYF,TGTGCCAGCTCACGTCCCGGGACAGAGGAAGAGACCCAGTACTTC
TRBV9,TRBD1,NA,TRBJ1-2,CASSEGTANYGYTF,TGTGCCAGCAGCGAAGGGACAGCGAACTATGGCTACACCTTC
TRBV4-2,TRBD1,many,TRBJ1-4,CASSQNLGDRRNNEKLFF,TGTGCCAGCAGCCAAAACTTGGGGGACAGGAGGAACAATGAAAAACTGTTTTTT
TRBV6-1,TRBD1,many,TRBJ1-2,CASRTGGGFGYTF,TGTGCCAGTCGGACAGGGGGTGGATTTGGCTACACCTTC
TRBV6-1,TRBD1,many,TRBJ1-4,CASRARDRGTGEKLFF,TGTGCCAGCAGAGCCCGGGACAGGGGAACGGGTGAAAAACTGTTTTTT
TRBV5-6,NA,NA,TRBJ2-1,CASSLFGGSSYNEQFF,TGTGCCAGCAGCTTGTTTGGGGGGAGCTCCTACAATGAGCAGTTCTTC
TRBV6-1,NA,many,TRBJ1-5,CASSVDSNQPQHF,TGTGCCAGCAGTGTGGATAGCAATCAGCCCCAGCATTTT
TRBV12-3/TRBV12-4,NA,many,TRBJ1-5,CASSLAGTQNQPQHF,TGTGCCAGCAGTTTAGCGGGGACGCAGAATCAGCCCCAGCATTTT
TRBV20-1,TRBD1,many,TRBJ1-5,CSAPDRGRDQPQHF,TGCAGTGCGCCGGACAGGGGTCGGGATCAGCCCCAGCATTTT
TRBV3-1,NA,many,TRBJ2-3,CASSLPDTDTQYF,TGTGCCAGCAGCCTTCCTGATACAGATACGCAGTATTTT
TRBV18,NA,many,TRBJ1-1,CASSPFKDWGTEAFF,TGTGCCAGCTCACCATTCAAGGACTGGGGCACTGAAGCTTTCTTT
TRBV5-1,TRBD2,many,TRBJ2-5,CASSLEDGGAETQYF,TGCGCCAGCAGCTTGGAGGACGGGGGGGCGGAGACCCAGTACTTC
TRBV12-3/TRBV12-4,NA,many,TRBJ1-2,CASSLFGGTNYGYTF,TGTGCCAGCAGTTTATTCGGGGGCACTAACTATGGCTACACCTTC
TRBV29-1,NA,many,TRBJ2-5,CSVEGGETQYF,TGCAGCGTTGAAGGTGGAGAGACCCAGTACTTC
TRBV19,TRBD1,NA,TRBJ1-5,CASRGTGDGQPQHF,TGTGCCAGTAGGGGGACAGGGGATGGTCAGCCCCAGCATTTT
TRBV19,NA,NA,TRBJ2-1,CASRDPGGGAYNEQFF,TGTGCCAGTAGGGACCCCGGAGGGGGCGCCTACAATGAGCAGTTCTTC
TRBV7-2,NA,many,TRBJ1-2,CASSLDLGFSGYTF,TGTGCCAGCAGCTTAGATCTGGGTTTCAGTGGCTACACCTTC
TRBV25-1,NA,few,TRBJ2-3,CASSEYAGRGTDTQYF,TGTGCCAGCAGTGAATATGCAGGGAGAGGCACAGATACGCAGTATTTT
TRBV10-3,NA,NA,TRBJ1-2,CAITSGGYGYTF,TGTGCCATCACGTCCGGGGGGTATGGCTACACCTTC
TRBV5-6,NA,many,TRBJ1-2,CASSSGVGGYTF,TGTGCCAGCAGCTCAGGGGTAGGAGGCTACACCTTC
TRBV9,TRBD2,many,TRBJ2-1,CASNSGLAQRSYNEQFF,TGTGCCAGCAACTCGGGACTAGCTCAGAGGTCCTACAATGAGCAGTTCTTC
TRBV15,TRBD1,many,TRBJ1-1,CATSRNTGGTEAFF,TGTGCCACCAGCAGGAACACAGGGGGCACTGAAGCTTTCTTT
TRBV20-1,NA,many,TRBJ1-1,CSARKELRNTEAFF,TGCAGTGCTAGAAAGGAGTTGAGGAACACTGAAGCTTTCTTT
TRBV20-1,TRBD2,many,TRBJ2-1,CSGLAGGQEQFF,TGCAGTGGCTTAGCGGGGGGTCAGGAGCAGTTCTTC